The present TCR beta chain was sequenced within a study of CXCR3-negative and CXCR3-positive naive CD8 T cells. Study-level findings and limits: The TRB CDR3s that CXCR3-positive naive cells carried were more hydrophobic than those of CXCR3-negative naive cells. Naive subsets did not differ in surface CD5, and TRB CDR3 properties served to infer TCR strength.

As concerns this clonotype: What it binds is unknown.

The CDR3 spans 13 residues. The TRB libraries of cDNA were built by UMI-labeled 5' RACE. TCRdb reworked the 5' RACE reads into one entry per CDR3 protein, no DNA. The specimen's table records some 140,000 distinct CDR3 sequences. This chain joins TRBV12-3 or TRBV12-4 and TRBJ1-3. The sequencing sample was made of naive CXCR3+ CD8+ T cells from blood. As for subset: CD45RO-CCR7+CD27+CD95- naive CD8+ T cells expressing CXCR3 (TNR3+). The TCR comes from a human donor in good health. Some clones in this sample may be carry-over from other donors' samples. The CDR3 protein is CASLESAGNTIYF.